Listed below are T cell receptor beta chains from one sample, sequenced in a study of cytomegalovirus exposure and HLA in healthy donors. Produced via immunoSEQ multiplex PCR; TCRdb's table is partial and in-frame only. Among around 130,000 clones, 85% to 90% were seen once, and the ten largest hold under 2.5%. Material for sequencing was PBMCs. Receptors were obtained from a woman in her twenties or thirties in good health and CMV-seronegative. Both conserved end residues are part of each CDR3. Each record gives: D gene, clone size, J gene, V gene, CDR3 protein, CDR3 DNA. D genes are given only for firm matches. The listing skips clone size in some rows; elsewhere it reads once, few, many or a size class.

>TRBD1|NA|TRBJ2-1|TRBV18
CASSPRTGGYNEQFF
TGTGCCAGCTCACCGCGGACAGGGGGCTACAATGAGCAGTTCTTC
>TRBD1|NA|TRBJ2-7|TRBV7-6
CASSLGRGPPYEQYF
TGTGCCAGCAGCTTAGGAAGGGGGCCCCCCTACGAGCAGTACTTC
>NA|NA|TRBJ2-5|TRBV5-1
CASSLAGRGTQYF
TGCGCCAGCAGCTTGGCCGGGCGGGGCACCCAGTACTTC
>NA|NA|TRBJ1-4|TRBV10-3
CAISEIGGTNEKLFF
TGTGCCATCAGTGAGATCGGGGGAACTAATGAAAAACTGTTTTTT
>TRBD1|NA|TRBJ2-7|TRBV5-1
CASSQTNRGPPYEQYF
TGCGCCAGCAGCCAGACGAACAGGGGCCCTCCCTACGAGCAGTACTTC
>TRBD1|NA|TRBJ1-5|TRBV4-3
CASSRNPKTGGSGQPQHF
TGCGCCAGCAGCCGAAACCCGAAAACAGGGGGGAGCGGTCAGCCCCAGCATTTT
>NA|once|TRBJ1-1|TRBV4-1
CASSHRGIGEGSEAFF
TGCGCCAGCAGCCACCGAGGGATCGGGGAGGGCTCTGAAGCTTTCTTT
>TRBD1|NA|TRBJ2-7|TRBV7-3
CASSLSGSTGGNVDEQYF
TGTGCCAGCAGCTTATCGGGCAGTACAGGGGGCAACGTGGACGAGCAGTACTTC
>NA|NA|TRBJ1-5|TRBV11-2
CASSSGTHNQPQHF
TGTGCCAGCAGCAGCGGGACACACAATCAGCCCCAGCATTTT
>TRBD1|NA|TRBJ1-2|TRBV6-5
CASSWTGDAYGYTF
TGTGCCAGCAGCTGGACAGGGGATGCCTATGGCTACACCTTC
>NA|NA|TRBJ2-7|TRBV20-1
CFQAHEQYF
TGTTTCCAGGCACACGAGCAGTACTTC
>NA|NA|TRBJ2-7|TRBV6-5
CASSEAVRYEQYF
TGTGCCAGCAGTGAAGCGGTCAGGTACGAGCAGTACTTC
>NA|NA|TRBJ1-6|TRBV15
CATSRETGYNSPLHF
TGTGCCACCAGCAGAGAGACGGGATATAATTCACCCCTCCACTTT
>TRBD2|NA|TRBJ2-2|TRBV5-1
CASSPLAGGLGELFF
TGCGCCAGCAGCCCACTAGCGGGGGGGCTCGGGGAGCTGTTTTTT
>NA|NA|TRBJ1-5|TRBV19
CASSISVSGQPQHF
TGTGCCAGTAGTATTAGTGTATCAGGACAGCCCCAGCATTTT
>TRBD1|once|TRBJ1-1|TRBV15
CATSRQGAPNTEAFF
TGTGCCACCAGCAGACAGGGGGCGCCGAACACTGAAGCTTTCTTT
>NA|NA|TRBJ1-1|TRBV7-9
CASSFLQGRGTEAFF
TGTGCCAGCAGCTTCTTGCAGGGGAGGGGGACTGAAGCTTTCTTT
>NA|NA|TRBJ2-3|TRBV29-1
CSVRAVSTDTQYF
TGCAGCGTGCGCGCCGTTAGCACAGATACGCAGTATTTT
>NA|NA|TRBJ2-3|TRBV6-6
CASSYSPSPRLGTQYF
TGTGCCAGCAGTTACTCGCCCTCACCGAGGCTGGGTACGCAGTATTTT
>NA|NA|TRBJ1-5|TRBV2
CASSEQGIAQPQHF
TGTGCCAGCAGTGAACAGGGGATCGCTCAGCCCCAGCATTTT
>NA|NA|TRBJ1-4|TRBV9
CASSRVNEKLFF
TGTGCCAGCAGCCGGGTGAATGAAAAACTGTTTTTT
>NA|NA|TRBJ2-7|TRBV30
CAWSVLGHEQYF
TGTGCCTGGAGTGTACTAGGACACGAGCAGTACTTC
>TRBD2|NA|TRBJ2-5|TRBV7-8
CASSLSWRGVEETQYF
TGTGCCAGCAGCTTAAGTTGGCGGGGGGTCGAAGAGACCCAGTACTTC
>TRBD2|NA|TRBJ2-5|TRBV5-4
CASSMKAGVKGETQYF
TGTGCCAGCAGCATGAAAGCGGGGGTTAAGGGGGAGACCCAGTACTTC
>NA|NA|TRBJ2-7|TRBV5-4
CASSLGAGHEQYF
TGTGCCAGCAGCTTGGGGGCCGGCCACGAGCAGTACTTC
>TRBD1|NA|TRBJ1-1|TRBV5-1
CASSLHRGPNTEAFF
TGCGCCAGCAGCTTGCACAGGGGTCCTAACACTGAAGCTTTCTTT
>NA|NA|TRBJ2-3|TRBV25-1
CASSDRLRGIDTQYF
TGTGCCAGCAGTGATCGTTTGCGGGGAATAGATACGCAGTATTTT
>NA|NA|TRBJ1-2|TRBV15
CATSRVAEPDGYTF
TGTGCCACCAGCAGAGTGGCGGAGCCAGATGGCTACACCTTC